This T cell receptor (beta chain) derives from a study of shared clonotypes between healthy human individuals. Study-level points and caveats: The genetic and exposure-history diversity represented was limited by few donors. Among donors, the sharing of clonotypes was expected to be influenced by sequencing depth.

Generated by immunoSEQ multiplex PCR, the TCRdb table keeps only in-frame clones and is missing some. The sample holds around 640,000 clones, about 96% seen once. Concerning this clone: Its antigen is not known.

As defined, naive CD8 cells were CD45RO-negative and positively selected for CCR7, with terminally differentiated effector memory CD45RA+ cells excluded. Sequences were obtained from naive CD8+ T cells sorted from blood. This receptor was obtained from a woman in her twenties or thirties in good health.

The DNA for the CDR3 is TGTGCCAGCAGTTGGGACGACTACAATGAGCAGTTCTTC. Its protein is CASSWDDYNEQFF. The gene calls are TRBV2 and TRBJ2-1, with D perhaps given as TRBD1 or TRBD2 (5 bases each). The V gene's germline CDR1 is SNHLY and CDR2 FYNNEI. This CDR3 has 13 residues. V gave up 5 bases and J gave up 3 bases, with 8 bases separating them. Full variable domain (outside the CDR3, taken from reference TRBV2 and TRBJ2-1): EPEVTQTPSHQVTQMGQEVILRCVPISNHLYFYWYRQILGQKVEFLVSFYNNEISEKSEIFDDQFSVERPDGSNFTLKIRSTKLEDSAMYFCASSWDDYNEQFFGPGTRLTVL.